This T cell receptor (beta chain) was obtained from a study of T cell responses to AZD1222 COVID-19 vaccine. Data came from immunoSEQ multiplex PCR; TCRdb stores just in-frame clones and leaves some out. The sample contains tens of thousands of clones, 84% of which appear only once. Germline CDR1 LNHDA, CDR2 SQIVND (reference sequence). The length of the CDR3 is 15 residues. The V and J ends lost 10 bases and 0 bases, in that order; junction bases with no gene match: 7. Concerning this clone: Its cognate antigen is unknown.

Study conclusions and caveats: Just a handful of people given AZD1222 tested seropositive at baseline.

The sample consisted of peripheral blood, taken on day 0 of AZD1222 vaccination. The sequence came from an adult in good health. The rearrangement uses TRBV19 and TRBJ1-3, with 9 bases that match TRBD1. CDR3 amino acids: CATWDRAGSGNTIYF. For the CDR3, the DNA is TGTGCCACCTGGGACAGGGCCGGCTCTGGAAACACCATATATTTT.